This TCR beta chain was profiled in a study of breast tumors, draining lymph nodes, adjacent tissues. TCRdb reprocessed the multiplex PCR reads with MiXCR, giving one entry per CDR3 protein. The repertoire holds some 150,000 distinct CDR3 sequences, with 30% to 40% as singletons. Deletions cut 6 bases from V and 3 bases from J, with 12 bases between. The CDR3 consists of 13 residues. The germline V gene has CDR1 MNHEY and CDR2 SVGEGT. The lymph nodes were axillary draining lymph nodes from breast cancer patients. This clonotype was seen at least ten times. The antigen is undetermined. Whole-study results and caveats: Luminal-like breast cancer showed significantly greater tumor-nontumor repertoire similarity than basal-like breast cancer did.

This receptor was obtained from a female donor with breast cancer. Some clones in this sample may be carry-over from other donors' samples. V gene TRBV6-2 or TRBV6-3 combines with J gene TRBJ2-7; D is possibly TRBD2 (7 bases). Sequenced: axillary lymph node tissue. CDR3 sequence (DNA): TGTGCCAGCAGCCGCGGGGGCTTCTACGAGCAGTACTTC. Protein product: CASSRGGFYEQYF.